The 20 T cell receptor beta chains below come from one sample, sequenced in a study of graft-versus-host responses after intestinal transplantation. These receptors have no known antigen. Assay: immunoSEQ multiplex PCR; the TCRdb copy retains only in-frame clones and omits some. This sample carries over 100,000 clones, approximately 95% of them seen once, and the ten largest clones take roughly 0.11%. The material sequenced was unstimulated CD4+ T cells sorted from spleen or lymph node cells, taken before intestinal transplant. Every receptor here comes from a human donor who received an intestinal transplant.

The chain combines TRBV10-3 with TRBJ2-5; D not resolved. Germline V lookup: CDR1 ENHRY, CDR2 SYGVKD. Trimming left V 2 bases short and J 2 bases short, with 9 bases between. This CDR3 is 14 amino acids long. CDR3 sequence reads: CAISEASPQETQYF. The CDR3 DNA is TGTGCCATCAGTGAGGCATCCCCTCAAGAGACCCAGTACTTC.

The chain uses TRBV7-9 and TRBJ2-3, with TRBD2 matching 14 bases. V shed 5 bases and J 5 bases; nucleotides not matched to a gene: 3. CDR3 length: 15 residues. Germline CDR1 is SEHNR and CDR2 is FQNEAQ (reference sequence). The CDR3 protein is CASSPGLAGVDTQYF. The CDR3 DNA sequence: TGTGCCAGCAGCCCGGGACTAGCGGGAGTAGATACGCAGTATTTT.

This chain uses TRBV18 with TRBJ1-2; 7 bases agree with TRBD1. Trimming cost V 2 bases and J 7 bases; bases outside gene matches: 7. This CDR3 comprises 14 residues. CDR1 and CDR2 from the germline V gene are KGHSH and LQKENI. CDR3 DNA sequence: TGTGCCAGCTCACCAACGGCCGACAGGGCTGGCTACACCTTC. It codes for CASSPTADRAGYTF. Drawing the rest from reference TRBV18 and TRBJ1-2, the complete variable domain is NAGVMQNPRHLVRRRGQEARLRCSPMKGHSHVYWYRQLPEEGLKFMVYLQKENIIDESGMPKERFSAEFPKEGPSILRIQQVVRGDSAAYFCASSPTADRAGYTFGSGTRLTVV.

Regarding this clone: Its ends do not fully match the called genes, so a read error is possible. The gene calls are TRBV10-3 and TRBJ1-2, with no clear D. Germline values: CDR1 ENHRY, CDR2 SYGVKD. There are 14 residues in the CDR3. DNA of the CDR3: TGTGCCACCAGTGTTCGGGAGTCTAACTATGGCTACACCTTC. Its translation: CATSVRESNYGYTF.

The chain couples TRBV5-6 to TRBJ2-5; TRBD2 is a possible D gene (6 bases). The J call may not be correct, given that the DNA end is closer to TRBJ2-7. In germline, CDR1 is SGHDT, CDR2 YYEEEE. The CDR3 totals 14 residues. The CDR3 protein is CASSSGLYPYEQYF. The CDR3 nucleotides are TGTGCCAGCAGCAGCGGACTATACCCCTACGAGCAGTACTTC.

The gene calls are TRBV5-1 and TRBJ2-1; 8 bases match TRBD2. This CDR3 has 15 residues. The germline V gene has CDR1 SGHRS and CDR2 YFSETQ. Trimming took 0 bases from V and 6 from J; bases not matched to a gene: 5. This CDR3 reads CASSLAVTSVNEQFF. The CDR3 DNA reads TGCGCCAGCAGCTTGGCTGTGACTAGCGTCAATGAGCAGTTCTTC.

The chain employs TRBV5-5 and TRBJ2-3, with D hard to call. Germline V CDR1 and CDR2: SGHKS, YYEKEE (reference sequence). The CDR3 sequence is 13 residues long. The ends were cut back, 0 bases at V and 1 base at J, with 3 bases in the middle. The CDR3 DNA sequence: TGTGCCAGCAGCTTGGGGGGCACAGATACGCAGTATTTT. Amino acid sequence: CASSLGGTDTQYF.

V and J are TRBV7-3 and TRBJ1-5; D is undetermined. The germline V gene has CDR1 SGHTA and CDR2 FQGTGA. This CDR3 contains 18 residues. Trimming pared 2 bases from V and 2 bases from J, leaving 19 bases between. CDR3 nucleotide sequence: TGTGCCAGCAGCTTATCATTATCAACGGGGTTTGGCAATCAGCCCCAGCATTTT. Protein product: CASSLSLSTGFGNQPQHF.

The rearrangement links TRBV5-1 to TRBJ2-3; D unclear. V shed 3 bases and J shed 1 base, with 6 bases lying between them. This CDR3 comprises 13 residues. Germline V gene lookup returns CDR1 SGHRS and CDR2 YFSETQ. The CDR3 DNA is TGCGCCAGCAGCTATTACCGCACAGATACGCAGTATTTT. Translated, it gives CASSYYRTDTQYF.

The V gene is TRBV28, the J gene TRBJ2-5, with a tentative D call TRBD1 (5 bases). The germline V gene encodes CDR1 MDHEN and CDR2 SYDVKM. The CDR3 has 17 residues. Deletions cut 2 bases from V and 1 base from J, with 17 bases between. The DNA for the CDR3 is TGTGCCAGCAGTTTAGGGTGGACACCTCATTCCCAAGAGACCCAGTACTTC. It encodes CASSLGWTPHSQETQYF.

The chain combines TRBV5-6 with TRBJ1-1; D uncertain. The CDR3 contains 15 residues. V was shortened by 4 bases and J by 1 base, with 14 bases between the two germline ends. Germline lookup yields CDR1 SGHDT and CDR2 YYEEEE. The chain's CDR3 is CASSGRGRANTEAFF. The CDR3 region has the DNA TGTGCCAGCAGCGGGCGCGGGCGGGCGAACACTGAAGCTTTCTTT.

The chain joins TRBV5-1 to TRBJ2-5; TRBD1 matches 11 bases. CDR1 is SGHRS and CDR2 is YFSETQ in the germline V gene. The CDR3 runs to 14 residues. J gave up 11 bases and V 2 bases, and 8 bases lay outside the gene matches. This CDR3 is CASSLGQGANEQYF. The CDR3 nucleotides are TGCGCCAGCAGCTTAGGACAGGGGGCAAATGAGCAGTACTTC.

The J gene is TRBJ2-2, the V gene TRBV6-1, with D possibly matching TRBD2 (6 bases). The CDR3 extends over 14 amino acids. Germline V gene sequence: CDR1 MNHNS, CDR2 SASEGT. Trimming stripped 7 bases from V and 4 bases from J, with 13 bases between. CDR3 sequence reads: CASKGLGVTGELFF. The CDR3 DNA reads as TGTGCCAGCAAGGGACTCGGGGTCACCGGGGAGCTGTTTTTT.

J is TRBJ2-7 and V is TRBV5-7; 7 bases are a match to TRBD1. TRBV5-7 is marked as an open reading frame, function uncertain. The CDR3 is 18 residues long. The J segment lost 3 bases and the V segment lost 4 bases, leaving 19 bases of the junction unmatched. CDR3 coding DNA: TGTGCCAGCAGCCTAGTCCAACCTGACAGGGAGAGGATCTACGAGCAGTACTTC. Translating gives CASSLVQPDRERIYEQYF.

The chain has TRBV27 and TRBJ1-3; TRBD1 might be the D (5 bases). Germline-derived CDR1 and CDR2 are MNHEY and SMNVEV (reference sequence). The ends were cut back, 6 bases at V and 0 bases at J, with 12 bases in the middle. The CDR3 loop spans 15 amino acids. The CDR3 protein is CASSRGLFSGNTIYF. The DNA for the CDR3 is TGTGCCAGCAGCCGGGGGTTATTCTCTGGAAACACCATATATTTT.

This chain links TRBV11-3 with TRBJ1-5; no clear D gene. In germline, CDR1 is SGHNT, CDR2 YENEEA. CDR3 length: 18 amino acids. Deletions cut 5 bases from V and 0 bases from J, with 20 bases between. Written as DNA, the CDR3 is TGTGCCAGCAGCCAAGGATTAGTGGGGAGACATAGCAATCAGCCCCAGCATTTT. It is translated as CASSQGLVGRHSNQPQHF.

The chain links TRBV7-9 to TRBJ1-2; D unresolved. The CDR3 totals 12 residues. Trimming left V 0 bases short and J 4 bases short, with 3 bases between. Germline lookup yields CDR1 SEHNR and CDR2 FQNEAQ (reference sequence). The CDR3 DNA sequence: TGTGCCAGCAGCTTAGCCACCTATGGCTACACCTTC. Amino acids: CASSLATYGYTF.

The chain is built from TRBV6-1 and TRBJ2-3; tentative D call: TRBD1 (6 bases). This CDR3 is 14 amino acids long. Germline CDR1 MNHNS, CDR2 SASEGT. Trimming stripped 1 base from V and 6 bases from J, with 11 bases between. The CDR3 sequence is CASSEGAGADTQYF. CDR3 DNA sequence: TGTGCCAGCAGTGAAGGAGCAGGGGCCGATACGCAGTATTTT.

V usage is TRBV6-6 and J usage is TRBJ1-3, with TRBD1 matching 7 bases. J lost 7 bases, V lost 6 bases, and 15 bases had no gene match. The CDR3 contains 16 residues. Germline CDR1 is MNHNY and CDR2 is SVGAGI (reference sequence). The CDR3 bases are TGTGCCAGCAGCCGTGACGCGGGACAGCATTGGAACACCATATATTTT. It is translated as CASSRDAGQHWNTIYF.

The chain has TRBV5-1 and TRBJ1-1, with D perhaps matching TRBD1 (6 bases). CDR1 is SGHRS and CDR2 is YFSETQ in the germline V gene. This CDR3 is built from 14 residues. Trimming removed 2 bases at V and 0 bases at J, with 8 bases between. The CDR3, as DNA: TGCGCCAGCAGCTTACAGGGCGTGAACACTGAAGCTTTCTTT. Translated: CASSLQGVNTEAFF.